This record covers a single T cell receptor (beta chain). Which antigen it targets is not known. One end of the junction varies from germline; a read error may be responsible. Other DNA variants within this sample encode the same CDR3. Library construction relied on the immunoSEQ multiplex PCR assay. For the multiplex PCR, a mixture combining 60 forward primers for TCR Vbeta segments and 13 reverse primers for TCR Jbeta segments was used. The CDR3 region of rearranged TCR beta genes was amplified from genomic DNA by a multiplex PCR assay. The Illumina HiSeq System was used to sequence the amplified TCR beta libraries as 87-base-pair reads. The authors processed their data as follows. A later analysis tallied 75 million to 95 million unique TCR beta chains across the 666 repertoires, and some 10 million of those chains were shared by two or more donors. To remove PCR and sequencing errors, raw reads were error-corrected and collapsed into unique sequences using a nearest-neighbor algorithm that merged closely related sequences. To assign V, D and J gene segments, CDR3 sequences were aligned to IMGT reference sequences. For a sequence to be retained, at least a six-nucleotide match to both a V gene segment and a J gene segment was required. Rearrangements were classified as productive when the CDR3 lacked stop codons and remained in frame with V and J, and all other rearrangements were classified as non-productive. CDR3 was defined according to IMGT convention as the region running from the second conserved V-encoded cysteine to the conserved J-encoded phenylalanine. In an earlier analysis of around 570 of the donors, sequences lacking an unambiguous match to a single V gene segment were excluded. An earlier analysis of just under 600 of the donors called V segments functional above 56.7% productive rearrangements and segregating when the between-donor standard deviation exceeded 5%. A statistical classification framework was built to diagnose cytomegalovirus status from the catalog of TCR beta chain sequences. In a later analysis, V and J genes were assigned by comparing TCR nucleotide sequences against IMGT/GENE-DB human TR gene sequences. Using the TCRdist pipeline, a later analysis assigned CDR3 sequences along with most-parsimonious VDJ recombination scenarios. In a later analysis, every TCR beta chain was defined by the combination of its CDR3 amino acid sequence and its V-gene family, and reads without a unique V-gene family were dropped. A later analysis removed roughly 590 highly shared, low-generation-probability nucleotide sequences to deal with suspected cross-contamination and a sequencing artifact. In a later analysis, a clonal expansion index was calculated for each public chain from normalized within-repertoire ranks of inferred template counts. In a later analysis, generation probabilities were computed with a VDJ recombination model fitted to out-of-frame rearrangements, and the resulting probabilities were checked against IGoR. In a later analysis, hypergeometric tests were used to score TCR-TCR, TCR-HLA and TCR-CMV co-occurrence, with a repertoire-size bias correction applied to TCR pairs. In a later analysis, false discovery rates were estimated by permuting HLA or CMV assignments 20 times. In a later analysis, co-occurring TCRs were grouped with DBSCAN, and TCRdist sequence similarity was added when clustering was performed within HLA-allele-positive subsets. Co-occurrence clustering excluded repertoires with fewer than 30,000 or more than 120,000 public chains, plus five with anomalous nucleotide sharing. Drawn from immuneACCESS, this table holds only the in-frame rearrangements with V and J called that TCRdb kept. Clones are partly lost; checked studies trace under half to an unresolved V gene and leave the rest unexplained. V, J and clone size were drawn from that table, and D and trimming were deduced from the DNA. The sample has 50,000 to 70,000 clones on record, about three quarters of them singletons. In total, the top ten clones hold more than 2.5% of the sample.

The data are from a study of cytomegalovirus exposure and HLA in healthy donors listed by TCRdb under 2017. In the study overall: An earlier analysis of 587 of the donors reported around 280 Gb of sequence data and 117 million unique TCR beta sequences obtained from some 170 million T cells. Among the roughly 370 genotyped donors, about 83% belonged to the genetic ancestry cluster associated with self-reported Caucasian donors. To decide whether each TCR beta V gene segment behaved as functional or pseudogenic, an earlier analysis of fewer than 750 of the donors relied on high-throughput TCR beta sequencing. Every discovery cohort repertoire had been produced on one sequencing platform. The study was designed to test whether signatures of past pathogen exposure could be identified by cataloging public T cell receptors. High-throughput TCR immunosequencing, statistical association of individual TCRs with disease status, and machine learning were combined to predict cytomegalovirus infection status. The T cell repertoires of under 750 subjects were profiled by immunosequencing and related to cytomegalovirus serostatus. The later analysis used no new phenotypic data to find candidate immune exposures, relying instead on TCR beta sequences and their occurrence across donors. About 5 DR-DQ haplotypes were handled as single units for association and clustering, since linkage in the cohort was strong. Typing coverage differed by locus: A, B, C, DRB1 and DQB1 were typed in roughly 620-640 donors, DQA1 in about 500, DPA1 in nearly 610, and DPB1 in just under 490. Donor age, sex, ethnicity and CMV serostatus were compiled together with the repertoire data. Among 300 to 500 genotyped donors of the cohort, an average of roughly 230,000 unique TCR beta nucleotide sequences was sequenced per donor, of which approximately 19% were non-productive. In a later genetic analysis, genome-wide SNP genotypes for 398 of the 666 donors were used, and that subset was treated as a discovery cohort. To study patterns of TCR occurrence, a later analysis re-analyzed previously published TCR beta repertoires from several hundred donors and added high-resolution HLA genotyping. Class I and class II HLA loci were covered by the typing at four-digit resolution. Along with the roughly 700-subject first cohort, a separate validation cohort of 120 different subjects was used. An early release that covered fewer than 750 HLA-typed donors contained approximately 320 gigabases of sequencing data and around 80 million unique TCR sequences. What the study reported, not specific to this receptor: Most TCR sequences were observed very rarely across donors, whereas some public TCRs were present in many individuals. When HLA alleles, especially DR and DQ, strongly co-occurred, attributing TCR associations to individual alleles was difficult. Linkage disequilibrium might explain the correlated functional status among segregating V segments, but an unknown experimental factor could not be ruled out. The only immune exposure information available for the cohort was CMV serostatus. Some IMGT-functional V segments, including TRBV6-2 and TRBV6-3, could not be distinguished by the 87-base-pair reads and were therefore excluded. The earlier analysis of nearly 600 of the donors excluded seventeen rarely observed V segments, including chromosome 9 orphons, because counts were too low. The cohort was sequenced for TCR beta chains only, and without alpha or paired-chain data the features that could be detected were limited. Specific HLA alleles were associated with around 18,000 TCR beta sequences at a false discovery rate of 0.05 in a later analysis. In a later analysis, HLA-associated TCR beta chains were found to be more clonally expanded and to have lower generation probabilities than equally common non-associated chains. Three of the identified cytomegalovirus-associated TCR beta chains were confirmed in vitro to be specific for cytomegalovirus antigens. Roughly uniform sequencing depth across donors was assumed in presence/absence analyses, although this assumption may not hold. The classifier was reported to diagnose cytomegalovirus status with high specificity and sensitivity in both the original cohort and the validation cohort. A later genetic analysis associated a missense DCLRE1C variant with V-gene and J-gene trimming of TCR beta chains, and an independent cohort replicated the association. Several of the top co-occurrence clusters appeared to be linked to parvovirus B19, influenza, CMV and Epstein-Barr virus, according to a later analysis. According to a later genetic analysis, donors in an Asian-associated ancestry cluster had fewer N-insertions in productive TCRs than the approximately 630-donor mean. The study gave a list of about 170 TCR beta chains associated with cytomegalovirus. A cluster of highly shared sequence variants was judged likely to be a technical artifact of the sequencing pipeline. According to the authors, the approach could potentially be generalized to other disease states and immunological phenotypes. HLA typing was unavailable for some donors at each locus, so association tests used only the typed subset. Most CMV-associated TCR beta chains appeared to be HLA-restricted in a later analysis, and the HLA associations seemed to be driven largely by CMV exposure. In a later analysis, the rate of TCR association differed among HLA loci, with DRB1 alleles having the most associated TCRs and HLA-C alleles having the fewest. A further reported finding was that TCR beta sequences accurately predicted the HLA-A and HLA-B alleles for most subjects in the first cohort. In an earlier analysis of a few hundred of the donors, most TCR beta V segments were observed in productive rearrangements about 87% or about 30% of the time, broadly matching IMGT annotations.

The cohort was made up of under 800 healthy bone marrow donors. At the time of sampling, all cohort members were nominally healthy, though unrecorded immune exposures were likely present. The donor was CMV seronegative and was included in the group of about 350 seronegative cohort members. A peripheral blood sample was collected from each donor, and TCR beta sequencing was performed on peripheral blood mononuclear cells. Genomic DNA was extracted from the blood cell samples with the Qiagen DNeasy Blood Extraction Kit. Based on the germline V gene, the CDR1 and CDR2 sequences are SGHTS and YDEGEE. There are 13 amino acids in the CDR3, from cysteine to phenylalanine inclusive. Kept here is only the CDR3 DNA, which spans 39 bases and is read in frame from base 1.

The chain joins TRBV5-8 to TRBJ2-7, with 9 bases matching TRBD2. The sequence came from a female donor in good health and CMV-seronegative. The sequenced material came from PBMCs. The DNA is TGCGCCAGCAGCTTGGTGGCGGGAGGGGAGCAGTACTTC. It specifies CASSLVAGGEQYF.